The 23 T cell receptor beta chains below were found in one sample sequenced in a study of T cell responses to AZD1222 COVID-19 vaccine. Sequencing used immunoSEQ multiplex PCR; TCRdb keeps in-frame clones, though not all of them. Altogether roughly 120,000 clones are present, approximately 91% being singletons, with the ten largest covering approximately 17%. The source was peripheral blood, collected on day 0 of AZD1222 vaccination. These TCRs come from an adult in good health.

The chain recombines TRBV3-1 (or the pseudogene TRBV3-2) with TRBJ1-6, with D uncertain. Looked up from germline, CDR1 is LGHDT and CDR2 is YNNKEL (reference sequence). V lost 2 bases and J lost 5, with 13 bases in between. The CDR3 has 16 amino acids. CDR3 bases: TGTGCCAGCAGCCAACTAACGACACCACATAATTCACCCCTCCACTTT. Its protein is CASSQLTTPHNSPLHF.

The genes are TRBV5-1 and TRBJ2-3; perhaps TRBD1 as D (5 bases). V was cut by 4 bases and J by 3 bases, with 18 bases left in between. This CDR3 is built from 16 residues. Germline lookup yields CDR1 SGHRS and CDR2 YFSETQ. CDR3 residues: CASSPGHIPRTDTQYF. CDR3 DNA: TGCGCCAGCAGCCCAGGACACATACCGAGAACAGATACGCAGTATTTT.

V is TRBV29-1 and J is TRBJ2-5, with D possibly called TRBD1 or TRBD2 (5 bases each). CDR3 length: 12 residues. V lost 5 bases to trimming and J lost 4 bases, with 11 bases between them. The germline V gene has CDR1 SQVTM and CDR2 ANQGSEA. As DNA, the CDR3 is TGCAGCGTTCCAGCAGGGAGAGAGACCCAGTACTTC. Encoded protein: CSVPAGRETQYF. Combining the CDR3 with reference TRBV29-1 and TRBJ2-5 gives the whole variable domain SAVISQKPSRDICQRGTSLTIQCQVDSQVTMMFWYRQQPGQSLTLIATANQGSEATYESGFVIDKFPISRPNLTFSTLTVSNMSPEDSSIYLCSVPAGRETQYFGPGTRLLVL.

Concerning this clone itself: The same CDR3 arises from other DNA sequences in this sample as well. This chain uses TRBV28 with TRBJ1-5, with 7 nucleotides matching TRBD1. Germline V CDR1 and CDR2: MDHEN, SYDVKM. Trimming cost V 4 bases and J 7 bases; bases outside gene matches: 1. The CDR3 extends over 12 amino acids. The CDR3 region has the DNA TGTGCCAGCAGTTCAGGGGGACAGCCCCAGCATTTT. It specifies CASSSGGQPQHF.

V usage is TRBV14 and J usage is TRBJ2-1; TRBD2 matches at 13 bases. With 4 bases clipped from V and 0 bases from J, the junction kept 3 bases outside the gene matches. Germline V gene sequence: CDR1 SGHDN, CDR2 FVKESK. The CDR3 is 17 amino acids. The CDR3 DNA reads TGTGCCAGCAGCCGACTAGCGGGAGGCAGCTCCTACAATGAGCAGTTCTTC. Translation gives CASSRLAGGSSYNEQFF.

This chain uses TRBV27 with TRBJ1-1, with 7 bases lining up with TRBD1. Germline assignment: CDR1 MNHEY and CDR2 SMNVEV (reference sequence). After removal of 7 bases from V and 2 bases from J, the junction contained 4 bases not matched to a gene. This CDR3 contains 13 residues. This chain's CDR3 is CASKQGGNTEAFF. The CDR3 DNA follows: TGTGCCAGCAAGCAGGGGGGAAACACTGAAGCTTTCTTT.

The V gene is TRBV20-1, the J gene TRBJ1-5; tentatively, D is TRBD1 (6 bases). The CDR3 totals 15 residues. Germline V gene lookup returns CDR1 DFQATT and CDR2 SNEGSKA (reference sequence). Trimming took off 3 bases at V and 7 bases at J, with 19 bases between the two ends. The CDR3 spells CSASARGRREQPQHF. CDR3 bases: TGCAGTGCTAGTGCTCGGGGGCGGAGGGAGCAGCCCCAGCATTTT.

The V gene is TRBV19, the J gene TRBJ1-1; 7 nucleotides match TRBD1. Germline CDR1 LNHDA, CDR2 SQIVND (reference sequence). This CDR3 has 15 amino acids. Trimming removed 9 bases from V and 2 bases from J; junction bases left unmatched: 12. Here the CDR3 DNA reads TGTGCCAGCCTTGACAGGGCGGGTAAAAACACTGAAGCTTTCTTT. Translation gives CASLDRAGKNTEAFF.

The chain recombines TRBV3-1 (or the pseudogene TRBV3-2) with TRBJ2-1; TRBD1 aligns across 7 bases. Germline lookup yields CDR1 LGHDT and CDR2 YNNKEL (reference sequence). The CDR3 contains 14 residues. V trimming: 4 bases; J trimming: 8 bases; junction bases outside the gene matches: 8. DNA of the CDR3: TGTGCCAGCAGCCCAAAAACAGGGGCATATGAGCAGTTCTTC. It encodes CASSPKTGAYEQFF.

This clone was detected once. The gene calls are TRBV7-2 and TRBJ1-3, with a tentative D call TRBD1 (6 bases). CDR3 length: 16 amino acids. Trimming pared 1 base from V and 2 bases from J, leaving 12 bases between. Germline CDR1 is SGHTA and CDR2 is FQGNSA. For the CDR3, the DNA is TGTGCCAGCAGCTTAGGCGGTCAGGGGACTGGAAACACCATATATTTT. It yields the protein CASSLGGQGTGNTIYF.

The chain links TRBV24-1 to TRBJ2-3; a possible D gene is TRBD1 (6 bases). Per the germline V gene, CDR1 is KGHDR and CDR2 is SFDVKD. The CDR3 contains 16 residues. With 4 bases removed from V and 0 bases from J, the gap between germline ends came to 13 bases. CDR3 sequence: CATSDQLGASTDTQYF. The CDR3 DNA is TGTGCCACCAGTGACCAGCTGGGGGCTAGCACAGATACGCAGTATTTT.

The rearrangement uses TRBV28 and TRBJ1-6, with D unclear. V lost 1 base and J lost 7, with 8 bases in between. CDR1 is MDHEN, CDR2 SYDVKM, per germline. This CDR3 comprises 14 residues. The DNA for the CDR3 is TGTGCCAGCAGTTTATCATTAAGGAATTCACCCCTCCACTTT. Residues: CASSLSLRNSPLHF.

The rearrangement uses TRBV18 and TRBJ1-6, with 10 bases matching TRBD1. Germline CDR1 and CDR2: KGHSH and LQKENI. The junction had 6 bases not matched to a gene; V was cut back by 6 bases and J by 7 bases. This CDR3 is 15 amino acids long. The CDR3 DNA sequence: TGTGCCAGCTCCCTAGGACAGGGGGGAAATTCACCCCTCCACTTT. This sequence encodes CASSLGQGGNSPLHF.

The chain combines TRBV18 with TRBJ1-3; D is unclear. The V and J ends lost 4 bases and 2 bases respectively, with 15 bases between them. CDR1 is KGHSH, CDR2 LQKENI, per germline. The CDR3 consists of 16 residues. The CDR3, as DNA: TGTGCCAGCTCACTCCAATTTCAAGGGCCTGGAAACACCATATATTTT. Its translation is CASSLQFQGPGNTIYF.

This sequence joins TRBV4-2 and TRBJ1-1; TRBD1 might be the D (5 bases). This CDR3 has 17 residues. Germline V gives CDR1 LGHNA, CDR2 YNFKEQ. The V end lost 0 bases, the J end lost 0 bases, and 14 bases lay between the germline ends. The CDR3 DNA is TGTGCCAGCAGCCAAGATAAGGGGCCAGGACTGAACACTGAAGCTTTCTTT. The encoded protein is CASSQDKGPGLNTEAFF.

V and J are TRBV28 and TRBJ1-5; 8 bases match TRBD1. The V gene's germline CDR1 is MDHEN and CDR2 SYDVKM. This CDR3 contains 14 residues. Trimming at V came to 8 bases and at J to 2 bases, leaving 5 bases not matched to a gene. CDR3 coding DNA: TGTGCCAGCGGCTTACAGGGGGGCAATCAGCCCCAGCATTTT. This codes for CASGLQGGNQPQHF.

This chain uses TRBV19 with TRBJ2-4; no clear D gene. From germline, CDR1 is LNHDA and CDR2 SQIVND (reference sequence). The V end lost 8 bases, the J end lost 5 bases, and 16 bases lay between the germline ends. CDR3 length: 14 amino acids. CDR3 loop: CASPSKVRENIQYF. CDR3 coding DNA: TGTGCCAGTCCCTCGAAGGTAAGGGAAAACATTCAGTACTTC.

This clone was picked up one time. The chain has TRBV12-2 and TRBJ2-7. TRBV12-2 is a documented pseudogene. There are 15 residues in the CDR3. This chain's CDR3 is CASRLGDQGTYEQYV. The CDR3 nucleotides are TGTGCAAGTCGCTTAGGTGATCAAGGAACCTACGAGCAGTACGTC.

J is TRBJ2-3 and V is TRBV10-3, with D possibly being TRBD2 (6 bases). The CDR3 runs 15 residues. Per germline, CDR1 ENHRY and CDR2 SYGVKD. V lost 5 bases to trimming and J lost 2 bases, with 14 bases between them. The CDR3 here is CAISSGSRNTDTQYF. The CDR3 DNA is TGTGCCATCAGTTCCGGGAGTAGGAACACAGATACGCAGTATTTT.

The V call is TRBV4-2, the J call TRBJ2-3; no reliable D call. Trimming stripped 1 base from V and 3 bases from J, with 11 bases between. CDR3 size: 15 residues. In germline, CDR1 is LGHNA, CDR2 YNFKEQ. The CDR3 reads CASSQVKGGTDTQYF. CDR3 nucleotides: TGTGCCAGCAGCCAAGTAAAGGGTGGGACAGATACGCAGTATTTT.

The CDR3 DNA follows: TGTGCCAGCAGTGAGGATGTTATTGTGAGCAATCAGCCCCAGCATTTT. Translating it yields CASSEDVIVSNQPQHF. The V call is TRBV2, the J call TRBJ1-5, with D unclear. V gave up 3 bases and J gave up 1 base, with 13 bases separating them. The germline V gene has CDR1 SNHLY and CDR2 FYNNEI. The CDR3 contains 16 residues.

The V gene is TRBV7-9, the J gene TRBJ2-7, with TRBD2 identical over 11 bases. CDR3 length: 14 residues. The V gene end was trimmed by 5 bases and the J gene end by 3 bases; junction bases not matched to a gene: 3. Looked up from germline, CDR1 is SEHNR and CDR2 is FQNEAQ (reference sequence). CDR3 nucleotides: TGTGCCAGCAGCCGGGGGACTAGCGGCTACGAGCAGTACGTC. Protein sequence: CASSRGTSGYEQYV.

This chain uses TRBV2 with TRBJ2-4, with a weak D call TRBD1 (6 bases). V was shortened by 6 bases and J by 0 bases, with 12 bases between the two germline ends. CDR3 length: 15 residues. CDR1 and CDR2 (germline): SNHLY, FYNNEI. This CDR3 is CASSPQGLAKNIQYF. CDR3 sequence (DNA): TGTGCCAGCAGCCCACAGGGTCTAGCCAAAAACATTCAGTACTTC.